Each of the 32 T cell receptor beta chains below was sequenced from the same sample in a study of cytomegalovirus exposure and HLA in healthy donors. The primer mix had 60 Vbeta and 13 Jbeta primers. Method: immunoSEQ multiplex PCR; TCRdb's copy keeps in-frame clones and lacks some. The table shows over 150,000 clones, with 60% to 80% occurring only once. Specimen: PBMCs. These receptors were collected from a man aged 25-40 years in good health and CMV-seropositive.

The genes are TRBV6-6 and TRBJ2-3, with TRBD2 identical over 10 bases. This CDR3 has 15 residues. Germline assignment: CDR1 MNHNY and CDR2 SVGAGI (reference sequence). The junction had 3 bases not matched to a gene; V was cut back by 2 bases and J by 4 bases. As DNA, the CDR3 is TGTGCCAGCAGTTACAGCGGGGGGGCTGCAGATACGCAGTATTTT. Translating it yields CASSYSGGAADTQYF.

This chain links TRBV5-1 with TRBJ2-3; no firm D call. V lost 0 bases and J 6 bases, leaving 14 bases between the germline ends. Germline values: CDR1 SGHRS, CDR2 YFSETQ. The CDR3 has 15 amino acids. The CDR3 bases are TGCGCCAGCAGCTTGGGGTCCGGGTTTGGGGATACGCAGTATTTT. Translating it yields CASSLGSGFGDTQYF.

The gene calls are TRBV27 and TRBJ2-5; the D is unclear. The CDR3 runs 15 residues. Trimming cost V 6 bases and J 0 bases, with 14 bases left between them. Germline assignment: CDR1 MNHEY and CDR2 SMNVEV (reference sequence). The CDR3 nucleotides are TGTGCCAGCAGCCCAATTATCCGGTACCAAGAGACCCAGTACTTC. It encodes CASSPIIRYQETQYF.

The CDR3 spells CASSFLRGGEQYF. The CDR3 region has the DNA TGTGCCAGCAGTTTCCTACGCGGGGGGGAGCAGTACTTC. V is TRBV28 and J is TRBJ2-7; TRBD2 matches 8 bases. The CDR3 runs 13 residues. CDR1 and CDR2 from the germline V gene are MDHEN and SYDVKM. V shed 3 bases and J 7 bases; nucleotides not matched to a gene: 5.

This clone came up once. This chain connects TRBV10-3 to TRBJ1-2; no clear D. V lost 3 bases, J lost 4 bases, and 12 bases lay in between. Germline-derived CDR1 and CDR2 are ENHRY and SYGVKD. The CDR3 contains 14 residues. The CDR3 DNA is TGTGCCATCAGTGAAGGCGGAAATGGCTATGGCTACACCTTC. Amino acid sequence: CAISEGGNGYGYTF.

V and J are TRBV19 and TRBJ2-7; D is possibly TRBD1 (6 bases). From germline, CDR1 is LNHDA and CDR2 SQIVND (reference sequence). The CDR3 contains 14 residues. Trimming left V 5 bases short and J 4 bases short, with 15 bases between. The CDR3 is CASSAEGDGYEQYF. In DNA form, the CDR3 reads TGTGCCAGTAGTGCAGAGGGGGACGGATACGAGCAGTACTTC.

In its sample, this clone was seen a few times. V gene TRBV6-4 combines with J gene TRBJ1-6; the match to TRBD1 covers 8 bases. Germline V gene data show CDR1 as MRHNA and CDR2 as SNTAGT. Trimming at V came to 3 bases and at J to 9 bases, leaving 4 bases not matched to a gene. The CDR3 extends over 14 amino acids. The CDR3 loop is CASSEQGQGSPLHF. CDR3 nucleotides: TGTGCCAGCAGTGAACAAGGACAGGGTTCACCCCTCCACTTT.

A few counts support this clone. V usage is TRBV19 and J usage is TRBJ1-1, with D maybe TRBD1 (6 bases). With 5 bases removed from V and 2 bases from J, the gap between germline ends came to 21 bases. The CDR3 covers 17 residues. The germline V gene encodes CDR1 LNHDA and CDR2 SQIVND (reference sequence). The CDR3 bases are TGTGCCAGTAGTCCCCGAAGGGGGTTGGGCGGAAACACTGAAGCTTTCTTT. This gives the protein CASSPRRGLGGNTEAFF.

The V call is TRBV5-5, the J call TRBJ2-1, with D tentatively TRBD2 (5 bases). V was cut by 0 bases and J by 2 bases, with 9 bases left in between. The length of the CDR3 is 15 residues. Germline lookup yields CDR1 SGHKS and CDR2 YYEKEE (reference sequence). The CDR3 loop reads CASSLDLAAYNEQFF. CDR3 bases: TGTGCCAGCAGCTTGGATCTAGCAGCCTACAATGAGCAGTTCTTC. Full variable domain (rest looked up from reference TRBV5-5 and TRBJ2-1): DAGVTQSPTHLIKTRGQQVTLRCSPISGHKSVSWYQQVLGQGPQFIFQYYEKEERGRGNFPDRFSARQFPNYSSELNVNALLLGDSALYLCASSLDLAAYNEQFFGPGTRLTVL.

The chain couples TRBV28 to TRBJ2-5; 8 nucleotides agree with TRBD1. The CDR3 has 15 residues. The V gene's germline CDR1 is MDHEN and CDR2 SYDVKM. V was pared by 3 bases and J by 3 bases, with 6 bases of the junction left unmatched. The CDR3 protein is CASSFRTGLKETQYF. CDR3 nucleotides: TGTGCCAGCAGTTTCAGGACAGGGTTAAAAGAGACCCAGTACTTC.

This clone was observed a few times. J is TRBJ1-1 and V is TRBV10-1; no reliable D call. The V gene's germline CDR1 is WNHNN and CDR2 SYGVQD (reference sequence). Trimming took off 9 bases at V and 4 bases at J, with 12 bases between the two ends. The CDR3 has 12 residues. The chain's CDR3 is CARSDRGTEAFF. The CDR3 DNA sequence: TGCGCCAGATCGGACCGGGGCACTGAAGCTTTCTTT.

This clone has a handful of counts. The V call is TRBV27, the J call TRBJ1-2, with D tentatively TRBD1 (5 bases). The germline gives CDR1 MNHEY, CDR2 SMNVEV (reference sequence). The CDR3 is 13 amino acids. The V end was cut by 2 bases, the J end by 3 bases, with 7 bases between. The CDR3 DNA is TGTGCCAGCAGTTTAGGGACTGACTATGGCTACACCTTC. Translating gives CASSLGTDYGYTF.

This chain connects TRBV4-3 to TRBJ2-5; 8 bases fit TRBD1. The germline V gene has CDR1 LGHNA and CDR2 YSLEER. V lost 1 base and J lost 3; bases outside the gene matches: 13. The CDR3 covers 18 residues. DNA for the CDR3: TGCGCCAGCAGCCAAGGGACAGGGTCGTTCGATACCGAAGAGACCCAGTACTTC. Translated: CASSQGTGSFDTEETQYF.

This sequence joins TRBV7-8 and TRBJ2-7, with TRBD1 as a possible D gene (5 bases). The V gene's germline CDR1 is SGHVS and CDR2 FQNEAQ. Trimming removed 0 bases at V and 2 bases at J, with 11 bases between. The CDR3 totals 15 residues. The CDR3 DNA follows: TGTGCCAGCAGCTTAGCAAGGACAAGGCCCTACGAGCAGTACTTC. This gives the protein CASSLARTRPYEQYF.

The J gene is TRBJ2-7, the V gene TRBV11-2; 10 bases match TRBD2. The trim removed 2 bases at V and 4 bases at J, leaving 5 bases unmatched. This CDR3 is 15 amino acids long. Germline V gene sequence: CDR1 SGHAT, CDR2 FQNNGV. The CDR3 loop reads CASSLNSGGIYEQYF. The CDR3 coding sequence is TGTGCCAGCAGCTTAAATAGCGGGGGGATATACGAGCAGTACTTC.

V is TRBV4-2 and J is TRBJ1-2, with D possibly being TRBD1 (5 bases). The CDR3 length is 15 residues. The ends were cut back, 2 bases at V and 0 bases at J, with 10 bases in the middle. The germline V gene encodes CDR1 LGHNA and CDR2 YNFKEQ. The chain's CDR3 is CASSQPRQTNYGYTF. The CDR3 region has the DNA TGTGCCAGCAGCCAACCCCGACAGACTAACTATGGCTACACCTTC.

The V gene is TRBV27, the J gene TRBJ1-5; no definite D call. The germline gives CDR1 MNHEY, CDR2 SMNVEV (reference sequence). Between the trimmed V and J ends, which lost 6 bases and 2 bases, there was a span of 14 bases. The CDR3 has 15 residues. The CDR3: CASSPNEGGNQPQHF. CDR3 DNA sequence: TGTGCCAGCAGCCCGAACGAGGGTGGCAATCAGCCCCAGCATTTT.

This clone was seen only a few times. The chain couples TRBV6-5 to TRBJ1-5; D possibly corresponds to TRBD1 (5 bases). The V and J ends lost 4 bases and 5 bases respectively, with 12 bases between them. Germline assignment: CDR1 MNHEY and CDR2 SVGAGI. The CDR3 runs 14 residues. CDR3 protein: CASSLQVEHQPQHF. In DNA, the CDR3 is TGTGCCAGCAGTTTACAGGTCGAACATCAGCCCCAGCATTTT.

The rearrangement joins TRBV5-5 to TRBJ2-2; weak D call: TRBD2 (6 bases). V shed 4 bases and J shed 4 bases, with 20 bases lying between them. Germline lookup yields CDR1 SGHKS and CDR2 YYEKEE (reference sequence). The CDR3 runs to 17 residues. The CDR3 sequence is CASSPEMGGETTGELFF. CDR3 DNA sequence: TGTGCCAGCAGCCCGGAGATGGGGGGTGAGACCACCGGGGAGCTGTTTTTT.

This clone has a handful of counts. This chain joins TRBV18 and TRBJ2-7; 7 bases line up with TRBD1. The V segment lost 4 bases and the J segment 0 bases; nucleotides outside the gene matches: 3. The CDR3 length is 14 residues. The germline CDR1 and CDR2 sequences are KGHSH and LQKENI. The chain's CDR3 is CASSLQGYSYEQYF. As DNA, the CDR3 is TGTGCCAGCTCACTACAGGGGTACTCCTACGAGCAGTACTTC.

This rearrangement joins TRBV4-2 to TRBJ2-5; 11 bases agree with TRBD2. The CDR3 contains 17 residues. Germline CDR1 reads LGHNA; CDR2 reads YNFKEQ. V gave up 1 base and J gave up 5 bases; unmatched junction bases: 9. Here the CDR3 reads CASSQGPSGGPGETQYF. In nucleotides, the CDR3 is TGTGCCAGCAGCCAAGGACCTAGCGGGGGGCCAGGGGAGACCCAGTACTTC.

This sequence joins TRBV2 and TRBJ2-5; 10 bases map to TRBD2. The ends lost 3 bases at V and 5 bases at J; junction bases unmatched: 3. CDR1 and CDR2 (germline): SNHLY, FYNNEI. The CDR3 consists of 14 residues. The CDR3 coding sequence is TGTGCCAGCAGTGACCCTAGCGGGGGTGAGACCCAGTACTTC. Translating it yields CASSDPSGGETQYF.

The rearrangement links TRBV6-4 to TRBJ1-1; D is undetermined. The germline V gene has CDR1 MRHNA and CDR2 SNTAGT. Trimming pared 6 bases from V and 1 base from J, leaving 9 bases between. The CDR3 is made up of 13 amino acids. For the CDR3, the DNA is TGTGCCAGCAGAGCTCAGGCGAACACTGAAGCTTTCTTT. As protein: CASRAQANTEAFF.

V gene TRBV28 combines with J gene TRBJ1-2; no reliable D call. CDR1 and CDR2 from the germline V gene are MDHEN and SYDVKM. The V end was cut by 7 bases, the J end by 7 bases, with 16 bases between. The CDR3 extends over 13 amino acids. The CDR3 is CASIPALGVGYTF. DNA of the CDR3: TGTGCCAGCATCCCCGCCCTGGGCGTTGGCTACACCTTC.

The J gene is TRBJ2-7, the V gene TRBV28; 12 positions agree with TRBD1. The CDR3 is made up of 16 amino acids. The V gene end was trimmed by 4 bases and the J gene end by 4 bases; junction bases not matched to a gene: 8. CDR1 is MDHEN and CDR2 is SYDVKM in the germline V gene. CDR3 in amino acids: CASSSTRDRGRYEQYF. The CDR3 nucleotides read TGTGCCAGCAGTTCTACCCGGGACAGGGGGCGGTACGAGCAGTACTTC.

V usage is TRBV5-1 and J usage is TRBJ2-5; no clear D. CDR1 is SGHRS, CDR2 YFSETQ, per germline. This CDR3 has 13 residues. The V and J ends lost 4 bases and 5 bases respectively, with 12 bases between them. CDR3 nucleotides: TGCGCCAGCAGCACCCAGCCCGGGGAGACCCAGTACTTC. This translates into CASSTQPGETQYF.

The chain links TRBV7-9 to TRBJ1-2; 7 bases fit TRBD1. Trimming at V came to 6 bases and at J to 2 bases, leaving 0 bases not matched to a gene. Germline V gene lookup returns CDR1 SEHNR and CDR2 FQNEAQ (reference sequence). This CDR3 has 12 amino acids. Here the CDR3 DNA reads TGTGCCAGCAGGGGACAGAACTATGGCTACACCTTC. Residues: CASRGQNYGYTF.

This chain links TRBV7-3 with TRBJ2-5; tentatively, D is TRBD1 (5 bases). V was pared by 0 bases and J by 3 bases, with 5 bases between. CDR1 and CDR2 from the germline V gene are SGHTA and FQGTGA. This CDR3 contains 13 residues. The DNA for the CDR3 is TGTGCCAGCAGCTTAACCAGGGAAGAGACCCAGTACTTC. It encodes CASSLTREETQYF. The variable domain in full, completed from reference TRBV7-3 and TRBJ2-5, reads GAGVSQTPSNKVTEKGKYVELRCDPISGHTALYWYRQSLGQGPEFLIYFQGTGAADDSGLPNDRFFAVRPEGSVSTLKIQRTERGDSAVYLCASSLTREETQYFGPGTRLLVL.

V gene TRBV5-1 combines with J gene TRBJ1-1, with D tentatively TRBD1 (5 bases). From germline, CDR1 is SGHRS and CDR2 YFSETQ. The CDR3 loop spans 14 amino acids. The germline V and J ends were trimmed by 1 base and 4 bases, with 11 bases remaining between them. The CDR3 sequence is CASSLFGGGTEAFF. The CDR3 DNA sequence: TGCGCCAGCAGCTTGTTCGGGGGTGGCACTGAAGCTTTCTTT.

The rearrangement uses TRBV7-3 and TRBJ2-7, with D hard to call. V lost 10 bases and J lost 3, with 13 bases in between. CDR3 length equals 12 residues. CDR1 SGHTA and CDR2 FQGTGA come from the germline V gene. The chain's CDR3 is CATRGDRYEQYF. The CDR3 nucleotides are TGTGCCACCCGTGGAGACCGCTACGAGCAGTACTTC.

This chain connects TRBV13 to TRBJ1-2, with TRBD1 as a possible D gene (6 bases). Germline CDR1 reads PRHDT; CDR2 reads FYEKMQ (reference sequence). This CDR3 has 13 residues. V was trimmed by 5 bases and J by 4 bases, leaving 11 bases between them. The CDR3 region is CASSRTGFYGYTF. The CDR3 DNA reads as TGTGCCAGCAGCCGAACAGGGTTCTATGGCTACACCTTC. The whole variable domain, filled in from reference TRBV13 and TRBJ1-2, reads AAGVIQSPRHLIKEKRETATLKCYPIPRHDTVYWYQQGPGQDPQFLISFYEKMQSDKGSIPDRFSAQQFSDYHSELNMSSLELGDSALYFCASSRTGFYGYTFGSGTRLTVV.

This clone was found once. The chain's CDR3 is CASSTGTVHSGNTIYF. As DNA, the CDR3 is TGTGCCAGCAGCACCGGGACAGTACACTCTGGAAACACCATATATTTT. The chain is built from TRBV25-1 and TRBJ1-3; 7 nucleotides line up with TRBD1. J lost 0 bases, V lost 6 bases, and 8 bases had no gene match. CDR3 length: 16 amino acids. CDR1 is MGHDK and CDR2 is SYGVNS in the germline V gene.